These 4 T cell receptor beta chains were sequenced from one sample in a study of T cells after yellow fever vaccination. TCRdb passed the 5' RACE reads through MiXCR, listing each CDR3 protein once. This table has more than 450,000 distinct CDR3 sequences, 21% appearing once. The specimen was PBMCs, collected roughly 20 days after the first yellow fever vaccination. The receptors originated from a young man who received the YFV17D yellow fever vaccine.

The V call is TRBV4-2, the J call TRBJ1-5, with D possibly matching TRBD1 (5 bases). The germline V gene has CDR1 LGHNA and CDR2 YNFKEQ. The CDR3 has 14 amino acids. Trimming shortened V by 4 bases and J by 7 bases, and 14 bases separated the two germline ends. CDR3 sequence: CASSRGNGGQPQHF. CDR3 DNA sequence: TGTGCCAGCAGCCGAGGGAATGGGGGACAGCCCCAGCATTTT.

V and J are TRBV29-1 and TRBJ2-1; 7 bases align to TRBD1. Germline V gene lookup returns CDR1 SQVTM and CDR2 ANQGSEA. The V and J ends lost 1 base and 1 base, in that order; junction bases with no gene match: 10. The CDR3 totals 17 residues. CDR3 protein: CSVEGAWEQGSYNEQFF. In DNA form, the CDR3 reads TGCAGCGTTGAAGGAGCTTGGGAACAGGGGTCCTACAATGAGCAGTTCTTC.

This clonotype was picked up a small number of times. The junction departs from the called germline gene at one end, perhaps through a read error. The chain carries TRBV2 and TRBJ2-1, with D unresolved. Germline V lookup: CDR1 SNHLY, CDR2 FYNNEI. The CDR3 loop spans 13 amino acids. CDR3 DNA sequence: TGTGCCAGCAGCGAAGGGACCTACAATGAGCAGTTCTTC. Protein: CASSEGTYNEQFF.

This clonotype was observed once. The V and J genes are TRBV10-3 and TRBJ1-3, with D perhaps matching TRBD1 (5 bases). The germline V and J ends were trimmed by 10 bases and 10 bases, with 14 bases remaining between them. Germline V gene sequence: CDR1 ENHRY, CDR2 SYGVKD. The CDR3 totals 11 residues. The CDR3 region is CATGSGETIYF. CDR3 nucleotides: TGTGCCACCGGCTCGGGGGAAACCATATATTTT.